The 11 T cell receptor beta chains reported below all come from one sample, sequenced in a study of T cells after yellow fever vaccination. Each CDR3 protein is one row after TCRdb ran MiXCR on the 5' RACE reads. Among 350,000 to 450,000 distinct CDR3 sequences listed, over 5% were seen once. Specimen: PBMCs, collected 5 days after the yellow fever booster vaccination. The source of these receptors is a man younger than 45 who received the YFV17D yellow fever vaccine.

This clonotype was seen many times. This chain uses TRBV27 with TRBJ1-5; D is unresolved. The germline V and J ends were trimmed by 6 bases and 3 bases, with 12 bases remaining between them. CDR3 length: 14 residues. Germline CDR1 reads MNHEY; CDR2 reads SMNVEV (reference sequence). CDR3 bases: TGTGCCAGCAGCCCTGTCGGGAACAATCAGCCCCAGCATTTT. It codes for CASSPVGNNQPQHF.

This clonotype has just a few counts. This chain links TRBV30 with TRBJ2-7, with D unresolved. Germline loops: CDR1 GTSNPN, CDR2 SVGIG (reference sequence). The CDR3 length is 12 residues. The V gene lost 1 base and the J gene lost 3 bases, with 7 bases spanning the gap. The CDR3 reads CAWSGTNYEQYF. In DNA form, the CDR3 reads TGTGCCTGGAGTGGAACTAACTACGAGCAGTACTTC.

This clonotype was observed a handful of times. This chain connects TRBV7-6 to TRBJ2-1, with 8 bases matching TRBD2. V shed 4 bases and J 5 bases; nucleotides not matched to a gene: 16. Germline CDR1 is SGHVS and CDR2 is FNYEAQ. The CDR3 totals 18 residues. Written as DNA, the CDR3 is TGTGCCAGCAGCTCAACCCCACCAACGGGACTAGGGGACAATGAGCAGTTCTTC. This gives the protein CASSSTPPTGLGDNEQFF.

This clonotype was counted ten times or more. The rearrangement joins TRBV27 to TRBJ2-2; D is ambiguous. V was trimmed by 1 base and J by 1 base, leaving 7 bases between them. The CDR3 has 15 amino acids. Looked up from germline, CDR1 is MNHEY and CDR2 is SMNVEV (reference sequence). The CDR3 nucleotides are TGTGCCAGCAGTTTATTTCCGGGGAACACCGGGGAGCTGTTTTTT. Its translation is CASSLFPGNTGELFF.

J is TRBJ2-5 and V is TRBV29-1, with 8 bases fitting TRBD2. CDR1 and CDR2 from the germline V gene are SQVTM and ANQGSEA. This CDR3 is built from 13 residues. V shed 8 bases and J 7 bases; nucleotides not matched to a gene: 12. In DNA, the CDR3 is TGCAGCATAGCGGGACCCCGAAGTGGGACCCAGTACTTC. Translating gives CSIAGPRSGTQYF.

This clonotype was counted ten times or more. This chain joins TRBV15 and TRBJ1-2; D is ambiguous. The CDR3 runs to 14 residues. V was pared by 4 bases and J by 4 bases, with 13 bases between. The germline gives CDR1 LNHNV, CDR2 YYDKDF (reference sequence). CDR3 amino acids: CATSTRATGYGYTF. The CDR3 DNA sequence: TGTGCCACCAGCACCCGGGCTACCGGCTATGGCTACACCTTC.

The chain links TRBV9 to TRBJ2-2; D ambiguous. Trimming removed 0 bases at V and 7 bases at J, with 4 bases between. Germline CDR1 SGDLS, CDR2 YYNGEE. This CDR3 is 12 amino acids long. DNA for the CDR3: TGTGCCAGCAGCGTAGTCCTCGGGGAGCTGTTTTTT. It encodes CASSVVLGELFF.

This clonotype was found a few times. V gene TRBV18 combines with J gene TRBJ2-7; D is perhaps TRBD1 (6 bases). With 3 bases removed from V and 0 bases from J, the gap between germline ends came to 15 bases. Germline CDR1 KGHSH, CDR2 LQKENI. The CDR3 runs 16 residues. CDR3 coding DNA: TGTGCCAGCTCACCCCCAGGACAGTTGAGCTCCTACGAGCAGTACTTC. Translating it yields CASSPPGQLSSYEQYF.

The sample holds a few counts of this clonotype. The chain is built from TRBV20-1 and TRBJ2-3; weak D call: TRBD2 (6 bases). Trimming removed 6 bases from V and 5 bases from J, with 27 bases in between. CDR1 DFQATT and CDR2 SNEGSKA come from the germline V gene (reference sequence). The CDR3 runs to 17 residues. DNA for the CDR3: TGCAGTGCCCCGTTATCGCTACGGAGGGGCTGGGGAGATACGCAGTATTTT. This gives the protein CSAPLSLRRGWGDTQYF.

Ten or more counts support this clonotype. The rearrangement links TRBV5-1 to TRBJ2-1, with D tentatively TRBD1 (6 bases). The germline V gene has CDR1 SGHRS and CDR2 YFSETQ. V shed 4 bases and J shed 12 bases, with 26 bases lying between them. The CDR3 is 16 residues long. CDR3 sequence reads: CASSPTLTGQAGTQFF. The CDR3 DNA is TGCGCCAGCAGCCCGACGCTCACAGGGCAGGCAGGGACGCAGTTCTTC.

V is TRBV5-6 and J is TRBJ2-7, with 13 bases aligning to TRBD2. V gave up 4 bases and J gave up 0 bases; unmatched junction bases: 4. Germline CDR1 and CDR2: SGHDT and YYEEEE. The CDR3 has 16 residues. The CDR3 DNA follows: TGTGCCAGCAGCCTTAGGACTAGCGGGAGCTCCTACGAGCAGTACTTC. Encoded protein: CASSLRTSGSSYEQYF.